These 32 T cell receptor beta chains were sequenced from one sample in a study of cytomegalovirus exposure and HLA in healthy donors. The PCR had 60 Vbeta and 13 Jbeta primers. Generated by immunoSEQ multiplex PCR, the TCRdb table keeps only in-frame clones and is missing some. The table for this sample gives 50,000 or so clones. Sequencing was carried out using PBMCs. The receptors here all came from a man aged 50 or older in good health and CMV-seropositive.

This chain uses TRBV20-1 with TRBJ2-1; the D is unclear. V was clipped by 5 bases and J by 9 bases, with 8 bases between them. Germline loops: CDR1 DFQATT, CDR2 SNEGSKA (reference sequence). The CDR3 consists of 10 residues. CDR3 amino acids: CSAAPGEQFF. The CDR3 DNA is TGCAGTGCTGCCCCAGGTGAGCAGTTCTTC.

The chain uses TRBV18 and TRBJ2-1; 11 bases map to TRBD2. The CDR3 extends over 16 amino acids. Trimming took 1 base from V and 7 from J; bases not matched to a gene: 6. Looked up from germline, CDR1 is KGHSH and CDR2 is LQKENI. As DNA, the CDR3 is TGTGCCAGCTCACCACGGATAGCGGGAGGGGGTAATGAGCAGTTCTTC. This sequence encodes CASSPRIAGGGNEQFF.

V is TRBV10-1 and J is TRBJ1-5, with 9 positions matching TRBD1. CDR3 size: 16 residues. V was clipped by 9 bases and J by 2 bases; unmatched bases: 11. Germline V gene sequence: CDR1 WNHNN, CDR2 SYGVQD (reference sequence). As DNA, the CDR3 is TGCGCCAGGACAGGGGGGATCCCTTGGGGCAATCAGCCCCAGCATTTT. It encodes CARTGGIPWGNQPQHF.

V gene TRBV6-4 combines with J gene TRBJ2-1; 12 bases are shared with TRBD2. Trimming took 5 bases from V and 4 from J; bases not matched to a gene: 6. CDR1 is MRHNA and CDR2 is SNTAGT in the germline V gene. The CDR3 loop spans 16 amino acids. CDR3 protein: CASSKLAGGRYNEQFF. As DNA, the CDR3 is TGTGCCAGCAGTAAACTAGCGGGAGGCCGATACAATGAGCAGTTCTTC.

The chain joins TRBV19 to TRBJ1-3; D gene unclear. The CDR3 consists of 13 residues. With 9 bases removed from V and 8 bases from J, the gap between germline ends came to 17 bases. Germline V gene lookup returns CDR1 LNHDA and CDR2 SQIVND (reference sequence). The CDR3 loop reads CASRTGLGDTIYF. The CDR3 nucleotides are TGTGCCAGCCGGACTGGCCTTGGGGACACCATATATTTT.

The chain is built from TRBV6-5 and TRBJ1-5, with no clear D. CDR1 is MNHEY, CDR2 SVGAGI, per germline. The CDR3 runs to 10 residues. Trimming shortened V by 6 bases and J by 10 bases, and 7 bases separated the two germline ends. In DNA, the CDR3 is TGTGCCAGCAGCCCGGGACCCCAGCATTTT. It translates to CASSPGPQHF.

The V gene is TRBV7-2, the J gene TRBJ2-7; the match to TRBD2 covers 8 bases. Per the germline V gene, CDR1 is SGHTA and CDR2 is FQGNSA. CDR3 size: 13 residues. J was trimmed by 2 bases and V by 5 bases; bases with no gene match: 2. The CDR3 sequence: CASSRGGAYEQYF. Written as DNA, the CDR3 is TGTGCCAGCAGCCGGGGGGGGGCCTACGAGCAGTACTTC.

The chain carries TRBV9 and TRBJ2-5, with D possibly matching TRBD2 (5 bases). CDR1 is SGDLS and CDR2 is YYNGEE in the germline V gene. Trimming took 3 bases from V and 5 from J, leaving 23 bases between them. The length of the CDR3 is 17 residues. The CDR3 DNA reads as TGTGCCAGCAGCGGACCCGCCGGGGTACCGTTGGAGGAGACCCAGTACTTC. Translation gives CASSGPAGVPLEETQYF.

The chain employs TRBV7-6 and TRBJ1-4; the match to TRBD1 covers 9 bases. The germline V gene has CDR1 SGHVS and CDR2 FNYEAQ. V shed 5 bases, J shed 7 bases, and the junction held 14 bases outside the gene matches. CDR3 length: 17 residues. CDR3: CASSGLDRGRGSEKLFF. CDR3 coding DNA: TGTGCCAGCAGCGGCCTGGACAGGGGAAGAGGTAGTGAAAAACTGTTTTTT.

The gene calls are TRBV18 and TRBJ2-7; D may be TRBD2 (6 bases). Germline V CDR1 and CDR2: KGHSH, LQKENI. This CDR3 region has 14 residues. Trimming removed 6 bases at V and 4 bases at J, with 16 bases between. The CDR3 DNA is TGTGCCAGCTCGCCCGGGACGGGAGTTTACGAGCAGTACTTC. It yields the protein CASSPGTGVYEQYF.

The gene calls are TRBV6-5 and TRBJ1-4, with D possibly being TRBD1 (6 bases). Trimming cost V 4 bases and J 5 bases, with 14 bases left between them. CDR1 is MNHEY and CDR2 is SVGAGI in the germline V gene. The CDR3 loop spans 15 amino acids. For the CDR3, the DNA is TGTGCCAGCAGTTCCCAAGGGGGAGGGAATGAAAAACTGTTTTTT. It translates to CASSSQGGGNEKLFF.

CDR3 loop: CASSGQSSGANVLTF. The CDR3 nucleotides are TGTGCCAGTAGTGGGCAGTCCTCTGGGGCCAACGTCCTGACTTTC. The rearrangement links TRBV19 to TRBJ2-6; D ambiguous. CDR1 is LNHDA, CDR2 SQIVND, per germline (reference sequence). V was pared by 5 bases and J by 0 bases, with 8 bases between. CDR3 length: 15 residues.

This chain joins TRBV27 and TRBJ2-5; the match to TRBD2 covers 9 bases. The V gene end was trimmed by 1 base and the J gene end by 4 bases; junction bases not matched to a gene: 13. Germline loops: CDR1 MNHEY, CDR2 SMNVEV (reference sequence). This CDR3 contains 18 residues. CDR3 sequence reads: CASSLFGTSRYRGETQYF. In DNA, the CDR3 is TGTGCCAGCAGTTTATTCGGGACTAGCCGTTATCGGGGAGAGACCCAGTACTTC.

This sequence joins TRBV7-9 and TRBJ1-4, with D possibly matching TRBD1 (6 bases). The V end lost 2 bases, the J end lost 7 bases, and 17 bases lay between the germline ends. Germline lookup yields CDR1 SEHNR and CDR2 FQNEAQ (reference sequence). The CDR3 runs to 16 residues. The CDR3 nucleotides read TGTGCCAGCAGCTTACGGCTCGTGACAGGACGTGAAAAACTGTTTTTT. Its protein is CASSLRLVTGREKLFF.

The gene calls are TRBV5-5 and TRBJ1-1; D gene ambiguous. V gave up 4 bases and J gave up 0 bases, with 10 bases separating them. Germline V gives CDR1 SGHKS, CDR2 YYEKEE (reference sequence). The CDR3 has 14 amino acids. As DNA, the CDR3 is TGTGCCAGCAGCCCCACAGAGATGAACACTGAAGCTTTCTTT. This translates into CASSPTEMNTEAFF. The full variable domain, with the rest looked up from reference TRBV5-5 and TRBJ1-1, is DAGVTQSPTHLIKTRGQQVTLRCSPISGHKSVSWYQQVLGQGPQFIFQYYEKEERGRGNFPDRFSARQFPNYSSELNVNALLLGDSALYLCASSPTEMNTEAFFGQGTRLTVV.

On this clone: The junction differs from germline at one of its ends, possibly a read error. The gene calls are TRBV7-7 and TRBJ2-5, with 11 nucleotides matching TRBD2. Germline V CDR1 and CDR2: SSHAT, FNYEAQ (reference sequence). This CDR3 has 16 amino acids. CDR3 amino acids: CASSLGLAGGPETQYF. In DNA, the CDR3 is TGTGCTAGCAGCTTAGGTTTAGCGGGAGGGCCGGAGACCCAGTACTTC.

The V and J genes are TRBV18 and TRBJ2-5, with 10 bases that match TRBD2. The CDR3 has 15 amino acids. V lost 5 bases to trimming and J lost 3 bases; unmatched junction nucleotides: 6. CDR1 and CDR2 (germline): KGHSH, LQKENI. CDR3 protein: CASSEYSGGEETQYF. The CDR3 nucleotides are TGTGCCAGCTCAGAATACAGCGGGGGGGAAGAGACCCAGTACTTC.

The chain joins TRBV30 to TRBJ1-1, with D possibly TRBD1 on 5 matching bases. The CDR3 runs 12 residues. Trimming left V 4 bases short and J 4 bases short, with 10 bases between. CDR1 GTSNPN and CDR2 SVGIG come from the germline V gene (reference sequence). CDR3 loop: CAWTRRGTEAFF. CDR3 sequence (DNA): TGTGCCTGGACGAGGAGGGGCACTGAAGCTTTCTTT.

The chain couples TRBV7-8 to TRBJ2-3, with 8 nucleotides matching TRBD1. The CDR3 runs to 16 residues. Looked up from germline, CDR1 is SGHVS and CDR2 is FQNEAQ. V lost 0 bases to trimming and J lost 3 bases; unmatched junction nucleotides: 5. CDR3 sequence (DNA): TGTGCCAGCAGCTTAGCCACAGGGGGAGGTACAGATACGCAGTATTTT. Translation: CASSLATGGGTDTQYF.

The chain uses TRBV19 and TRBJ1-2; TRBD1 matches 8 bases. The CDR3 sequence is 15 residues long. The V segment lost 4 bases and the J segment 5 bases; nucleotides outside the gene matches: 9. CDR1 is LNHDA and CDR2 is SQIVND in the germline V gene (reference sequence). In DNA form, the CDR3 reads TGTGCCAGTAGTACCTCAGGACAGGGATGGTATGGCTACACCTTC. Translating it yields CASSTSGQGWYGYTF.

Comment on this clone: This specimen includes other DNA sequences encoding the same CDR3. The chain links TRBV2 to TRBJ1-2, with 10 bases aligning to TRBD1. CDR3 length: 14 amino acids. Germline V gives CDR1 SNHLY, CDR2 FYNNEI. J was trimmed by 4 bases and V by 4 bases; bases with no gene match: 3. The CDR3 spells CASSGQGAGYGYTF. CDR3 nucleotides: TGTGCCAGCAGTGGACAGGGGGCGGGCTATGGCTACACCTTC. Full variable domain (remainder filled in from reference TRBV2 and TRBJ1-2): EPEVTQTPSHQVTQMGQEVILRCVPISNHLYFYWYRQILGQKVEFLVSFYNNEISEKSEIFDDQFSVERPDGSNFTLKIRSTKLEDSAMYFCASSGQGAGYGYTFGSGTRLTVV.

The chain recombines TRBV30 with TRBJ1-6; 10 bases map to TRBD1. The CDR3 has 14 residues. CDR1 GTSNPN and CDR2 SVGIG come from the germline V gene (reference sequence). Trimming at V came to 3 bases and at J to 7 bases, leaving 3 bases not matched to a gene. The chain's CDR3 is CAWRTGGINSPLHF. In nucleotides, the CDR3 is TGTGCCTGGAGGACAGGGGGCATCAATTCACCCCTCCACTTT.

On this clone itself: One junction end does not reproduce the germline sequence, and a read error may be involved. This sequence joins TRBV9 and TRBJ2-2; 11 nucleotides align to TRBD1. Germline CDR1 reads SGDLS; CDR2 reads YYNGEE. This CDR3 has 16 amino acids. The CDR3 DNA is TGTGCCAGCAGCGTTAGAGAAGGACAGGGGGCCGGTGAGCTGTTTTTT. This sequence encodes CASSVREGQGAGELFF.

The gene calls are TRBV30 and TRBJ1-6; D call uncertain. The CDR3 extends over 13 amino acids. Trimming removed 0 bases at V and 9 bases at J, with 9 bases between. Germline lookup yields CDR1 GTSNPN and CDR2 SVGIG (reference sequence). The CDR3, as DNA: TGTGCCTGGAGTGTACTCGGGGTTTCACCCCTCCACTTT. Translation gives CAWSVLGVSPLHF.

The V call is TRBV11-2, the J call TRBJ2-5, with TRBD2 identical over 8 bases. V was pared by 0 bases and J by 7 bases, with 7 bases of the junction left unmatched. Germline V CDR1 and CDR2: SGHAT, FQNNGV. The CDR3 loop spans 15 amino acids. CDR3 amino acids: CASSLDPSRGGTQYF. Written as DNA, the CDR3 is TGTGCCAGCAGCTTAGATCCAAGTCGGGGGGGGACCCAGTACTTC.

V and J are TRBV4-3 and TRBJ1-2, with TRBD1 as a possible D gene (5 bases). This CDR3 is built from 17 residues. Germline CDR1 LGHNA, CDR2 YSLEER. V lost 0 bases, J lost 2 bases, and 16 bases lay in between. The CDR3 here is CASSQDTGAGLNYGYTF. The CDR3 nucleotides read TGCGCCAGCAGCCAAGATACAGGAGCGGGGCTAAACTATGGCTACACCTTC.

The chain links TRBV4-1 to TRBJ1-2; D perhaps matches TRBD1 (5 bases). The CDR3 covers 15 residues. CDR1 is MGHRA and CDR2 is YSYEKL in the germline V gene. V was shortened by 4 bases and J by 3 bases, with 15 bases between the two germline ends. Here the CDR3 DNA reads TGCGCCAGCAGCCCCTCGGCAGGGTTACACTATGGCTACACCTTC. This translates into CASSPSAGLHYGYTF.

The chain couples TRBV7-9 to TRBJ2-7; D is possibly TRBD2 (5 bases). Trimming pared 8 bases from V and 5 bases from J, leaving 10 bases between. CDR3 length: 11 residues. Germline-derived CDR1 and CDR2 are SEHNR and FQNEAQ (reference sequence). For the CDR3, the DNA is TGTGCCAGCCGCGAGGGAAACGAGCAGTACTTC. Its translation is CASREGNEQYF.

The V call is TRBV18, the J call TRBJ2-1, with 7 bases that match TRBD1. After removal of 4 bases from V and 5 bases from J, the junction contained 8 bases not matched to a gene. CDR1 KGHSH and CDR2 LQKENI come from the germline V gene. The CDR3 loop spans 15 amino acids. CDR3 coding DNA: TGTGCCAGCTCACTTAGGGGGCCGCCTGACAATGAGCAGTTCTTC. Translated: CASSLRGPPDNEQFF.

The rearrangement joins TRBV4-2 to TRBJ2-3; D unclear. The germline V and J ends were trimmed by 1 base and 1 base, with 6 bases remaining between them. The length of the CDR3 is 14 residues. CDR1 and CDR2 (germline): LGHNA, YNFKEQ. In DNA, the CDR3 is TGTGCCAGCAGCCAAGTTTCTGGCACAGATACGCAGTATTTT. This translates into CASSQVSGTDTQYF.

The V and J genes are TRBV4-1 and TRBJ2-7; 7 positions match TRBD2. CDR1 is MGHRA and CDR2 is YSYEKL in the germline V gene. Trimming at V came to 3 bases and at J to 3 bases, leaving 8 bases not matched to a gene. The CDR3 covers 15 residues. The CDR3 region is CASSHPGGSIYEQYF. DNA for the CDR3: TGCGCCAGCAGCCACCCGGGGGGTTCTATCTACGAGCAGTACTTC.

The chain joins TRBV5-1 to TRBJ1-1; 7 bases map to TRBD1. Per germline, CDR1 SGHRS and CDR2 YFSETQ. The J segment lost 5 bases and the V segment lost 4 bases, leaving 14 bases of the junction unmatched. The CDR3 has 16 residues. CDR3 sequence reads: CASSPWGAGGITEAFF. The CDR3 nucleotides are TGCGCCAGCAGCCCTTGGGGCGCAGGGGGGATAACTGAAGCTTTCTTT.